The clone carrying this T cell receptor (beta chain) has ten or more counts. V was trimmed by 2 bases and J by 5 bases, leaving 13 bases between them. Germline V gene lookup returns CDR1 SGHKS and CDR2 YYEKEE (reference sequence). The CDR3 length is 15 residues. The sample is drawn from a study of identical twins. TCRdb re-called the 5' RACE reads through MiXCR, storing one row per CDR3 protein. This table holds roughly 690,000 distinct CDR3 sequences, around 21% found once. The same data also contributed to another study, on T cells expressing NK-cell markers. That paper adds: Of CD8+ T cells, 1.0-7.0% belonged to dominant NKG2C+ clonotypes in five to seven donors. It remained uncertain whether the expanded NKG2C+ T cell clones were specific for HCMV antigens.

The sample consisted of PBMCs. This TCR was recovered from a woman between 18 and 30 years old in good health. The rearrangement joins TRBV5-5 to TRBJ2-2; maybe TRBD1 (5 bases). The CDR3 sequence is CASSLGQGITGELFF. The CDR3 bases are TGTGCCAGCAGCTTAGGGCAGGGAATAACCGGGGAGCTGTTTTTT. The whole variable domain, filled in from reference TRBV5-5 and TRBJ2-2, reads DAGVTQSPTHLIKTRGQQVTLRCSPISGHKSVSWYQQVLGQGPQFIFQYYEKEERGRGNFPDRFSARQFPNYSSELNVNALLLGDSALYLCASSLGQGITGELFFGEGSRLTVL.